These 24 T cell receptor beta chains were sequenced from one sample in a study of CD8+ T cells in alopecia areata. The treatment here: oral pan-JAK inhibitor, 5-10 mg twice daily. cDNA prepared by RNA extraction and subsequent reverse transcription served as the template for sequencing. The method was immunoSEQ multiplex PCR; TCRdb's version includes in-frame clones alone and lacks a portion of them. This sample has approximately 210,000 clones, with 50% to 60% found just once. The source material was CD4+ T cells sorted from blood, sampled at week 4, from a patient treated with tofacitinib. The receptors come from a human donor with alopecia areata.

This clone was seen a few times. V gene TRBV10-3 combines with J gene TRBJ2-3, with TRBD2 matching 8 bases. V lost 3 bases and J lost 1; bases outside the gene matches: 9. The CDR3 extends over 17 amino acids. From germline, CDR1 is ENHRY and CDR2 SYGVKD. For the CDR3, the DNA is TGTGCCATCAGTGATCTGCTTGAAGCGGGGGGCACAGATACGCAGTATTTT. This codes for CAISDLLEAGGTDTQYF.

The rearrangement uses TRBV23-1 and TRBJ2-2; tentatively, D is TRBD2 (5 bases). TRBV23-1 counts as an open reading frame of uncertain function. This CDR3 is built from 15 residues. Trimming pared 4 bases from V and 1 base from J, leaving 10 bases between. The CDR3 region has the DNA TGCGCCAGCAGTCTACCGGGAATGAACACCGGGGAGCTGTTTTTT. Its translation: CASSLPGMNTGELFF.

The genes are TRBV30 and TRBJ2-2; 7 nucleotides line up with TRBD1. V gave up 5 bases and J gave up 2 bases; unmatched junction bases: 2. The length of the CDR3 is 13 residues. Germline CDR1 and CDR2: GTSNPN and SVGIG (reference sequence). CDR3 protein: CAWGQENTGELFF. DNA of the CDR3: TGTGCCTGGGGACAGGAAAACACCGGGGAGCTGTTTTTT.

This rearrangement joins TRBV5-1 to TRBJ1-2; 10 bases match TRBD1. This CDR3 region has 15 residues. The trim removed 4 bases at V and 3 bases at J, leaving 6 bases unmatched. The germline gives CDR1 SGHRS, CDR2 YFSETQ. For the CDR3, the DNA is TGCGCCAGCAGCAAGGGACAGGGGTATGACTATGGCTACACCTTC. Translating it yields CASSKGQGYDYGYTF.

For this clone: Other DNA sequences of this sample code for an identical CDR3. This chain joins TRBV5-1 and TRBJ2-7, with a possible D match to TRBD2 (6 bases). The CDR3 runs 14 residues. Per the germline V gene, CDR1 is SGHRS and CDR2 is YFSETQ. The V and J ends lost 0 bases and 1 base respectively, with 8 bases between them. The CDR3 region has the DNA TGCGCCAGCAGCTTGGCCGGGACTTCCTACGAGCAGTACTTC. Translating it yields CASSLAGTSYEQYF.

This clone was observed a few times. The J gene is TRBJ2-3, the V gene TRBV2, with 7 bases fitting TRBD2. The trim removed 5 bases at V and 4 bases at J, leaving 3 bases unmatched. The CDR3 consists of 13 residues. Germline V lookup: CDR1 SNHLY, CDR2 FYNNEI. The CDR3 sequence is CASSRGLADTQYF. CDR3 in DNA: TGTGCCAGCAGTCGCGGACTAGCAGATACGCAGTATTTT.

This clone came up a few times. DNA of the CDR3: TGTGCCAGCAGCCCTGGACATAGTAATTCACCCCTCCACTTT. It is translated as CASSPGHSNSPLHF. V is TRBV25-1 and J is TRBJ1-6, with a tentative D call TRBD1 (5 bases). The V gene lost 6 bases and the J gene lost 6 bases, with 12 bases spanning the gap. Germline-derived CDR1 and CDR2 are MGHDK and SYGVNS. The CDR3 has 14 residues.

The J gene is TRBJ2-3, the V gene TRBV11-2; D ambiguous. Trimming stripped 5 bases from V and 9 bases from J, with 9 bases between. The germline gives CDR1 SGHAT, CDR2 FQNNGV. The CDR3 has 11 amino acids. The CDR3 region is CASSHSETQYF. The CDR3 coding sequence is TGTGCCAGCAGCCACTCGGAAACGCAGTATTTT.

The chain's CDR3 is CASSQGYFNTEAFF. The CDR3 nucleotides read TGCGCCAGCAGCCAAGGTTACTTTAACACTGAAGCTTTCTTT. The chain recombines TRBV4-1 with TRBJ1-1; no clear D. This CDR3 is built from 14 residues. Germline loops: CDR1 MGHRA, CDR2 YSYEKL. The ends were cut back, 1 base at V and 2 bases at J, with 8 bases in the middle.

This chain uses TRBV19 with TRBJ2-5; no clear D. Germline assignment: CDR1 LNHDA and CDR2 SQIVND (reference sequence). The CDR3 runs 14 residues. V lost 3 bases, J lost 7 bases, and 15 bases lay in between. CDR3 in DNA: TGTGCCAGTAGTATGAAAGACGGGCACGGGACCCAGTACTTC. This codes for CASSMKDGHGTQYF.

The V gene is TRBV27, the J gene TRBJ1-1; D ambiguous. Trimming left V 8 bases short and J 1 base short, with 5 bases between. Per the germline V gene, CDR1 is MNHEY and CDR2 is SMNVEV (reference sequence). This CDR3 is built from 11 residues. Here the CDR3 reads CASRGNTEAFF. The CDR3 nucleotides read TGTGCCAGCCGGGGGAACACTGAAGCTTTCTTT.

This chain uses TRBV18 with TRBJ1-6; TRBD1 might be the D (5 bases). The CDR3 spans 15 residues. Germline V lookup: CDR1 KGHSH, CDR2 LQKENI. Trimming stripped 3 bases from V and 4 bases from J, with 10 bases between. In nucleotides, the CDR3 is TGTGCCAGCTCACCTATGGACACTTATAATTCACCCCTCCACTTT. Amino acids: CASSPMDTYNSPLHF.

CDR3 nucleotide sequence: TGCAGCGTCCGGAACATAGGGAACACCGGGGAGCTGTTTTTT. It translates to CSVRNIGNTGELFF. The chain recombines TRBV29-1 with TRBJ2-2; D gene uncertain. Germline-derived CDR1 and CDR2 are SQVTM and ANQGSEA. With 6 bases removed from V and 1 base from J, the gap between germline ends came to 12 bases. CDR3 length: 14 residues.

The chain uses TRBV5-4 and TRBJ2-5; maybe TRBD1 (7 bases). The CDR3 is 16 amino acids. V lost 7 bases to trimming and J lost 5 bases, with 24 bases between them. CDR1 is SGHNT and CDR2 is YYREEE in the germline V gene (reference sequence). CDR3 residues: CASGLRQGKAGETQYF. As DNA, the CDR3 is TGTGCCAGCGGCCTTAGACAGGGCAAGGCGGGGGAGACCCAGTACTTC.

The gene calls are TRBV4-1 and TRBJ2-3, with 8 bases matching TRBD2. J gave up 1 base and V 2 bases, and 5 bases lay outside the gene matches. CDR1 is MGHRA, CDR2 YSYEKL, per germline. The CDR3 extends over 16 amino acids. CDR3 sequence: CASSQFSGAGTDTQYF. CDR3 in DNA: TGCGCCAGCAGCCAATTTAGCGGGGCTGGCACAGATACGCAGTATTTT.

In the case of this clone: The sample holds other DNA sequences that translate to the same CDR3. The rearrangement links TRBV30 to TRBJ2-7; D is unclear. The CDR3 covers 13 residues. Deletions cut 2 bases from V and 1 base from J, with 9 bases between. Germline assignment: CDR1 GTSNPN and CDR2 SVGIG (reference sequence). The CDR3 DNA follows: TGTGCCTGGAGTACCGGCAGATCCTACGAGCAGTACTTC. Protein product: CAWSTGRSYEQYF.

The CDR3 nucleotides read TGTGCCAGCAGCCAGGACCTTACAGCATACGAGCAGTACTTC. This gives the protein CASSQDLTAYEQYF. The V call is TRBV14, the J call TRBJ2-7, with unresolved D. Trimming stripped 3 bases from V and 4 bases from J, with 13 bases between. The germline gives CDR1 SGHDN, CDR2 FVKESK. CDR3 length equals 14 residues.

As regards this clone: The identical CDR3 is also encoded by other nucleotide sequences in the sample. The chain uses TRBV29-1 and TRBJ1-1, with a weak D call TRBD1 (5 bases). Trimming stripped 3 bases from V and 0 bases from J, with 8 bases between. The CDR3 extends over 13 amino acids. The germline gives CDR1 SQVTM, CDR2 ANQGSEA. CDR3 sequence reads: CSVEGLLNTEAFF. CDR3 nucleotide sequence: TGCAGCGTTGAGGGGCTGCTGAACACTGAAGCTTTCTTT.

J is TRBJ2-1 and V is TRBV5-1, with 9 bases lining up with TRBD1. The junction had 10 bases not matched to a gene; V was cut back by 4 bases and J by 8 bases. This CDR3 is built from 15 residues. Germline loops: CDR1 SGHRS, CDR2 YFSETQ. The CDR3, as DNA: TGCGCCAGCAGCGGGATGGGACAGGGACAGCATGAGCAGTTCTTC. Encoded protein: CASSGMGQGQHEQFF.

The genes are TRBV2 and TRBJ2-7; TRBD1 matches at 9 bases. The ends lost 4 bases at V and 6 bases at J; junction bases unmatched: 4. CDR1 is SNHLY, CDR2 FYNNEI, per germline. The CDR3 consists of 13 residues. The CDR3 sequence is CASSAGTGLEQYF. As DNA, the CDR3 is TGTGCCAGCAGTGCCGGGACAGGGCTCGAGCAGTACTTC.

The V and J genes are TRBV28 and TRBJ2-3; no firm D call. Deletions cut 5 bases from V and 4 bases from J, with 10 bases between. CDR1 is MDHEN, CDR2 SYDVKM, per germline. CDR3 length equals 13 residues. The CDR3 here is CASSRSGPDTQYF. CDR3 nucleotides: TGTGCCAGCAGTCGCAGTGGCCCAGATACGCAGTATTTT.

The chain carries TRBV5-6 and TRBJ1-1; D is unclear. The germline V gene has CDR1 SGHDT and CDR2 YYEEEE. The CDR3 spans 14 residues. V gave up 3 bases and J gave up 11 bases, with 20 bases separating them. CDR3 region: CASSSIHTLTDAFF. The CDR3 DNA reads as TGTGCCAGCAGCTCGATACATACTCTTACAGATGCTTTCTTT.

V is TRBV2 and J is TRBJ2-7; TRBD1 matches 7 bases. Looked up from germline, CDR1 is SNHLY and CDR2 is FYNNEI. There are 12 residues in the CDR3. The DNA of the CDR3 is TGTGCTCCAGAGACAGGGACCTACGAGCAGTACTTC. Translated, it gives CAPETGTYEQYF.

This sequence joins TRBV30 and TRBJ1-2, with 10 nucleotides matching TRBD1. The CDR3 covers 13 residues. Germline CDR1 reads GTSNPN; CDR2 reads SVGIG (reference sequence). V lost 5 bases and J lost 8; bases outside the gene matches: 8. CDR3 in DNA: TGTGCCTGGGTGTATGGGACAGGGGCCGGCTACACCTTC. As protein: CAWVYGTGAGYTF.